This T cell receptor beta chain was sequenced for a study of cytomegalovirus exposure and HLA in healthy donors. Whole-study results and caveats: A later analysis linked 15,000 to 20,000 TCR beta sequences to HLA alleles at 0.05 false discovery rate. Per a prior analysis, the majority of TCR beta V segments were productive roughly 87% or roughly 30% of the time. In a later analysis, productive TCRs from donors in an Asian-associated ancestry cluster reportedly carried fewer N-insertions than the cohort mean. For TCR beta chains, V- and J-gene trimming was later linked to a missense DCLRE1C variant.

Both 60 Vbeta primers and 13 Jbeta primers went into the PCR. Data came from immunoSEQ multiplex PCR; TCRdb stores just in-frame clones and leaves some out. The sample consists of 150,000 to 190,000 clones, approximately 80% of them appearing once. Comment on this clone: Its antigen remains unidentified.

J was trimmed by 5 bases and V by 8 bases; bases with no gene match: 5. CDR1 SGHRS and CDR2 YFSETQ come from the germline V gene. The CDR3 runs to 13 residues. This TCR was recovered from a woman in her 50s in good health and CMV-seropositive. What was sequenced was PBMCs. V and J are TRBV5-1 and TRBJ2-1; TRBD1 agrees at 9 bases. CDR3 sequence (DNA): TGCGCCAGTACGGGACAGGGAAACAATGAGCAGTTCTTC. It is translated as CASTGQGNNEQFF. Full variable domain (missing parts from reference TRBV5-1 and TRBJ2-1): KAGVTQTPRYLIKTRGQQVTLSCSPISGHRSVSWYQQTPGQGLQFLFEYFSETQRNKGNFPGRFSGRQFSNSRSEMNVSTLELGDSALYLCASTGQGNNEQFFGPGTRLTVL.